The 9 T cell receptor beta chains below come from one sample, sequenced in a study of tumor and adjacent non-tumor tissue in lung cancer. The template was RNA from unsorted bulk tissue. More than 3 cm separated this lung sample from the edge of the tumor. The library came from three nested PCR rounds adapted from ARM-PCR protocols. TCRdb re-called the multiplex PCR reads with MiXCR, one entry per CDR3 protein. The table lists 98,000 or so distinct CDR3 sequences, around three quarters of them singletons. The sequencing sample was made of distant non-tumor lung tissue. The source is a man in his fifties or sixties with small cell lung cancer.

The chain uses TRBV6-1 and TRBJ2-5; no definite D call. CDR3 size: 16 residues. Germline-derived CDR1 and CDR2 are MNHNS and SASEGT. The CDR3 DNA reads TGTGGCAATAGTGAAGCACACACCGGGTTTCAAGAGACCCAGTACTTC. Translating it yields CGNSEAHTGFQETQYF.

About this clonotype itself: A much larger clone differs by one base, so this may be a read error. This is likely a read error, given that the CDR3 carries no conserved phenylalanine or tryptophan at its end. V and J are TRBV28 and TRBJ2-5, with D unclear. The V end lost 2 bases, the J end lost 3 bases, and 13 bases lay between the germline ends. CDR1 is MDHEN and CDR2 is SYDVKM in the germline V gene. This CDR3 is 15 amino acids long. The CDR3 is CASSLGSRPEETQYL. In nucleotides, the CDR3 is TGTGCCAGCAGTTTAGGTAGTCGACCAGAAGAGACCCAGTACCTC.

This clonotype has only one observation. A read error may be the cause here, since a much bigger clone is one base away. V gene TRBV20-1 combines with J gene TRBJ2-1; tentatively, D is TRBD2 (5 bases). V was trimmed by 4 bases and J by 2 bases, leaving 15 bases between them. The length of the CDR3 is 15 residues. CDR1 DFQATT and CDR2 SNEGSKA come from the germline V gene (reference sequence). The DNA of the CDR3 is TGCAGTGCTAAACAAGAACTAGTGCCCTACAATGAGCAGTTCTTC. Translation: CSAKQELVPYNEQFF.

A note on this clonotype: At one boundary the junction diverges from the germline segment, which might be a read error. This chain connects TRBV10-3 to TRBJ1-1; D possibly corresponds to TRBD1 (5 bases). CDR3 size: 15 residues. CDR1 is ENHRY and CDR2 is SYGVKD in the germline V gene. The CDR3 sequence: CAISDRGSVYTEAFF. In DNA, the CDR3 is TGTGCTATCAGTGATAGGGGATCGGTGTACACCGAAGCTTTCTTT.

To note about this clonotype: The junction departs from germline at one end; a sequencing error may be responsible. The chain combines TRBV6-5 with TRBJ2-5; D tentatively reads TRBD1 or TRBD2 (6 bases each). Looked up from germline, CDR1 is MNHEY and CDR2 is SVGAGI. CDR3 length: 14 residues. The CDR3 bases are TGTGCCAGCAGTTACCGGGGGCCCCCGGAGACTCAGTACTTC. Its translation is CASSYRGPPETQYF.

Notes on this clonotype: An end of the junction does not agree with germline; a read error may underlie this. The gene calls are TRBV11-2 and TRBJ1-1; D perhaps matches TRBD1 (5 bases). Germline CDR1 reads SGHAT; CDR2 reads FQNNGV. The CDR3 runs to 17 residues. The CDR3 DNA follows: TGTGCCAGCGGCTTAACAGGAGGCCTGGGTAGGAACACTGAAGCTTTCTTT. Encoded protein: CASGLTGGLGRNTEAFF. Full variable domain (missing parts from reference TRBV11-2 and TRBJ1-1): EAGVAQSPRYKIIEKRQSVAFWCNPISGHATLYWYQQILGQGPKLLIQFQNNGVVDDSQLPKDRFSAERLKGVDSTLKIQPAKLEDSAVYLCASGLTGGLGRNTEAFFGQGTRLTVV.

This clonotype was seen just once. Because the CDR3 is missing its conserved closing phenylalanine or tryptophan, this is likely a read error. DNA for the CDR3: TGTGCCTGGAGTGTACCTGTTATAGGACAGGGGGGTTTCACTGAAGCTTTCTAT. It translates to CAWSVPVIGQGGFTEAFY. This sequence joins TRBV30 and TRBJ1-1; the match to TRBD1 covers 10 bases. This CDR3 is 18 amino acids long. V lost 0 bases and J lost 4; bases outside the gene matches: 14. Germline CDR1 and CDR2: GTSNPN and SVGIG (reference sequence).

Regarding this clonotype: The CDR3 does not end in the conserved phenylalanine or tryptophan, so this is likely a read error. This chain connects TRBV11-1 to TRBJ2-1, with TRBD2 identical over 13 bases. Germline CDR1 SGHAT, CDR2 FQDESV (reference sequence). The CDR3 is 18 amino acids. Here the CDR3 DNA reads TGTGCTAGCAACTCAGAATCGAGGACTAGCGGGAGTGGTAATGAGCAGTTCTTA. Protein: CASNSESRTSGSGNEQFL.

V gene TRBV6-5 combines with J gene TRBJ2-1, with D perhaps TRBD1 or TRBD2 (5 bases each). The CDR3 extends over 15 amino acids. Trimming stripped 8 bases from V and 7 bases from J, with 21 bases between. Germline assignment: CDR1 MNHEY and CDR2 SVGAGI. The CDR3 here is CASCYSGGVGNEQFF. The CDR3 nucleotides read TGTGCCAGCTGCTATTCTGGGGGAGTGGGTAATGAGCAGTTCTTC.